These 9 T cell receptor beta chains originate from one sample sequenced in a study of blood T cell repertoires in COVID-19. Sequencing was performed with immunoSEQ multiplex PCR; in TCRdb, only in-frame clones are kept and a portion is missing. The data hold some 110,000 clones, with more than 80% observed a single time. The sequenced sample was peripheral blood. These receptors came from an older woman with acute or convalescent COVID-19.

This clone came up once. The CDR3 loop is CASSLAGTSNEQFF. In nucleotides, the CDR3 is TGTGCCAGCAGCTTAGCGGGGACTTCAAATGAGCAGTTCTTC. The rearrangement links TRBV7-3 to TRBJ2-1, with D possibly being TRBD2 (6 bases). The CDR3 runs 14 residues. Trimming took 2 bases from V and 7 from J, leaving 12 bases between them. Per germline, CDR1 SGHTA and CDR2 FQGTGA.

CDR3 DNA sequence: TGTGCCAGTCGTACCTTCTCCTATGGCTACACCTTC. Translated, it gives CASRTFSYGYTF. J is TRBJ1-2 and V is TRBV19; D gene unclear. The CDR3 has 12 amino acids. Trimming pared 8 bases from V and 4 bases from J, leaving 11 bases between. The germline CDR1 and CDR2 sequences are LNHDA and SQIVND (reference sequence). The complete variable domain, with remaining parts taken from reference TRBV19 and TRBJ1-2, reads DGGITQSPKYLFRKEGQNVTLSCEQNLNHDAMYWYRQDPGQGLRLIYYSQIVNDFQKGDIAEGYSVSREKKESFPLTVTSAQKNPTAFYLCASRTFSYGYTFGSGTRLTVV.

V and J are TRBV19 and TRBJ2-7; TRBD2 matches at 8 bases. This CDR3 has 16 amino acids. From germline, CDR1 is LNHDA and CDR2 SQIVND (reference sequence). Germline trimming cut 3 bases from V and 4 bases from J; bases unmatched to any gene: 11. The CDR3 sequence: CASSIEASGQLYEQYF. The CDR3 DNA follows: TGTGCCAGTAGTATTGAAGCTAGCGGGCAGCTTTACGAGCAGTACTTC. The complete variable domain, with remaining parts taken from reference TRBV19 and TRBJ2-7, reads DGGITQSPKYLFRKEGQNVTLSCEQNLNHDAMYWYRQDPGQGLRLIYYSQIVNDFQKGDIAEGYSVSREKKESFPLTVTSAQKNPTAFYLCASSIEASGQLYEQYFGPGTRLTVT.

The chain uses TRBV28 and TRBJ1-5, with a weak D call TRBD1 (5 bases). Per the germline V gene, CDR1 is MDHEN and CDR2 is SYDVKM. The CDR3 has 13 amino acids. With 9 bases removed from V and 0 bases from J, the gap between germline ends came to 9 bases. Here the CDR3 DNA reads TGTGCCAGTCAGGGTGATAGCAATCAGCCCCAGCATTTT. Translating gives CASQGDSNQPQHF.

This sequence joins TRBV9 and TRBJ1-4; D remains ambiguous. The germline V gene encodes CDR1 SGDLS and CDR2 YYNGEE. The CDR3 is 15 residues long. The V end was cut by 4 bases, the J end by 5 bases, with 15 bases between. In DNA, the CDR3 is TGTGCCAGCAGCCTCGATGGGCAGCGGAATGAAAAACTGTTTTTT. Its protein product is CASSLDGQRNEKLFF.

The chain uses TRBV27 and TRBJ1-1; TRBD1 matches at 7 bases. Germline trimming cut 3 bases from V and 6 bases from J; bases unmatched to any gene: 7. CDR3 length: 14 residues. Germline values: CDR1 MNHEY, CDR2 SMNVEV (reference sequence). The CDR3, as DNA: TGTGCCAGCAGTTTTGGGACCCAGGGGGCTGAAGCTTTCTTT. As protein: CASSFGTQGAEAFF.

The chain links TRBV14 to TRBJ2-1; TRBD2 matches at 14 bases. Germline values: CDR1 SGHDN, CDR2 FVKESK. The CDR3 spans 15 residues. The V segment lost 0 bases and the J segment 9 bases; nucleotides outside the gene matches: 1. This chain's CDR3 is CASSQEGLAGAEQFF. CDR3 bases: TGTGCCAGCAGCCAAGAGGGACTAGCGGGGGCTGAGCAGTTCTTC.

V is TRBV5-1 and J is TRBJ2-2, with 9 bases fitting TRBD1. The CDR3 runs 15 residues. Germline V gene lookup returns CDR1 SGHRS and CDR2 YFSETQ. The trim removed 4 bases at V and 3 bases at J, leaving 4 bases unmatched. The CDR3 DNA sequence: TGCGCCAGCAGCCCCCGGACAGGGGACACCGGGGAGCTGTTTTTT. It specifies CASSPRTGDTGELFF.

This chain connects TRBV7-8 to TRBJ1-6; D uncertain. The ends were cut back, 0 bases at V and 13 bases at J, with 22 bases in the middle. The CDR3 totals 17 residues. Per germline, CDR1 SGHVS and CDR2 FQNEAQ. The CDR3 DNA sequence: TGTGCCAGCAGCTTAGCGGGCCGCGGCGGGAGTCCTATCCCCCTCCACTTT. Amino acids: CASSLAGRGGSPIPLHF.